This T cell receptor beta chain emerged from a study of T cell responses to AZD1222 COVID-19 vaccine. Study-wide context: Pooled samples include second doses given at about 4 or 12 weeks.

General study results and limits: Spike-spanning, vaccine-associated CD4 TCRs were dominant at 160-218 and 743-854. Increased Spike-specific TCR breadth and depth were observed after two AZD1222 doses. Donors were chiefly white British, with a greater number of females, and clonal diversity was perhaps underestimated.

Assay used: immunoSEQ multiplex PCR; TCRdb lists only in-frame clones, some missing. The table lists more than 100,000 clones, less than 95% of them singletons, with about 4.8% in the top ten. On this clone: Its antigen remains unknown.

Sequenced material: peripheral blood, taken on day 0 of AZD1222 vaccination. The sequence was collected from an adult in good health.

The CDR3, as DNA: TGTGCCAGCAGTCCGACAGGGTTCTATGGCTACACCTTC. Its translation: CASSPTGFYGYTF. The V call is TRBV3-1 (or the pseudogene TRBV3-2), the J call TRBJ1-2, with TRBD1 identical over 7 bases. This CDR3 has 13 residues. Germline CDR1 and CDR2: LGHDT and YNNKEL (reference sequence). Germline trimming cut 6 bases from V and 4 bases from J; bases unmatched to any gene: 5.